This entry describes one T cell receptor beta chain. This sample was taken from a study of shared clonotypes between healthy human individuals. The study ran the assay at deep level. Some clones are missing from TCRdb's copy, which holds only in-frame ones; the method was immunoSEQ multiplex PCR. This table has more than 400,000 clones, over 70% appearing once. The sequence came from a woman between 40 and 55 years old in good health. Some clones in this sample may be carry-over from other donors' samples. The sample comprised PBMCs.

This CDR3 is CANRGTDTQYF. CDR3 DNA: TGTGCCAACAGGGGCACAGATACGCAGTATTTT. This chain uses TRBV10-3 with TRBJ2-3; tentative D call: TRBD1 (6 bases). Trimming took 10 bases from V and 1 from J, leaving 6 bases between them. CDR3 length: 11 amino acids. The germline CDR1 and CDR2 sequences are ENHRY and SYGVKD.